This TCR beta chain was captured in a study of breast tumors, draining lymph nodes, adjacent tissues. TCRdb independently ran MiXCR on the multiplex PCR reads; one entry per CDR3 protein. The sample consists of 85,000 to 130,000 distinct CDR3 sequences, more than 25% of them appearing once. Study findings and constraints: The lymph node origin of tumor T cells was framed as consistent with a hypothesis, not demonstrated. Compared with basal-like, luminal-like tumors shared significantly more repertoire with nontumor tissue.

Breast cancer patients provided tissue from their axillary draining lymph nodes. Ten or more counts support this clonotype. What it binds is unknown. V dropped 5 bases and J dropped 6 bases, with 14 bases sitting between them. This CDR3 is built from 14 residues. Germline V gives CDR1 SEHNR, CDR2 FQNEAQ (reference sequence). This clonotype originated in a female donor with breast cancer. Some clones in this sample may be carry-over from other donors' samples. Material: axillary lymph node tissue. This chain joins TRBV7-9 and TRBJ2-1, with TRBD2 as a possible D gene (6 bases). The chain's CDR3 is CASSPRDFFNEQFF. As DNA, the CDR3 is TGTGCCAGCAGCCCTCGGGACTTCTTCAATGAGCAGTTCTTC. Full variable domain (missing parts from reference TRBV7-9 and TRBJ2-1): DTGVSQNPRHKITKRGQNVTFRCDPISEHNRLYWYRQTLGQGPEFLTYFQNEAQLEKSRLLSDRFSAERPKGSFSTLEIQRTEQGDSAMYLCASSPRDFFNEQFFGPGTRLTVL.